The 14 T cell receptor beta chains listed next were all sequenced from one sample in a study of blood T cell repertoires in COVID-19. The assay was immunoSEQ multiplex PCR, and TCRdb's table has in-frame clones only and misses some. This table has 200,000 to 250,000 clones, over 75% appearing once. Sequencing used PBMCs or T cells enriched from blood (not recorded which). Every receptor here comes from a woman in her sixties or seventies who had recovered from COVID-19.

This chain uses TRBV15 with TRBJ2-7, with a weak D call TRBD2 (5 bases). This CDR3 region has 16 residues. Germline V CDR1 and CDR2: LNHNV, YYDKDF (reference sequence). Trimming left V 4 bases short and J 0 bases short, with 16 bases between. Here the CDR3 DNA reads TGTGCCACCAGCACCTCCCTCGGGGAAAGCTCCTACGAGCAGTACTTC. This gives the protein CATSTSLGESSYEQYF.

The chain has TRBV7-8 and TRBJ1-4; tentatively, D is TRBD1 (5 bases). In germline, CDR1 is SGHVS, CDR2 FQNEAQ. This CDR3 has 15 residues. V was trimmed by 5 bases and J by 0 bases, leaving 10 bases between them. CDR3 sequence (DNA): TGTGCCAGCAGCACTACAGGAACAACTAATGAAAAACTGTTTTTT. Translated, it gives CASSTTGTTNEKLFF. The complete variable domain, with remaining parts taken from reference TRBV7-8 and TRBJ1-4, reads GAGVSQSPRYKVAKRGQDVALRCDPISGHVSLFWYQQALGQGPEFLTYFQNEAQLDKSGLPSDRFFAERPEGSVSTLKIQRTQQEDSAVYLCASSTTGTTNEKLFFGSGTQLSVL.

The gene calls are TRBV5-1 and TRBJ2-2; 9 bases are shared with TRBD1. V dropped 5 bases and J dropped 4; count of bases not matched to a gene: 9. Germline V lookup: CDR1 SGHRS, CDR2 YFSETQ. This CDR3 region has 16 residues. CDR3: CASRLSGTGTTGELFF. The CDR3 nucleotides read TGCGCCAGCAGGTTATCCGGGACAGGGACCACCGGGGAGCTGTTTTTT.

The sample holds one count of this clone. The chain combines TRBV18 with TRBJ2-6, with a weak D call TRBD2 (7 bases). V was cut by 2 bases and J by 2 bases, with 19 bases left in between. CDR1 is KGHSH and CDR2 is LQKENI in the germline V gene. This CDR3 contains 19 residues. CDR3 sequence (DNA): TGTGCCAGCTCACCAGACCCATTGGGGGGGGCAGCTGGGGCCAACGTCCTGACTTTC. This encodes CASSPDPLGGAAGANVLTF.

The genes are TRBV19 and TRBJ1-2; the match to TRBD1 covers 7 bases. V was clipped by 3 bases and J by 8 bases; unmatched bases: 9. Germline assignment: CDR1 LNHDA and CDR2 SQIVND (reference sequence). The CDR3 contains 14 residues. The DNA of the CDR3 is TGTGCCAGTAGTATGGGCAGGGGGATTGGGGGCTACACCTTC. This gives the protein CASSMGRGIGGYTF.

The chain uses TRBV3-1 (or the pseudogene TRBV3-2) and TRBJ1-1; TRBD1 matches at 7 bases. The germline gives CDR1 LGHDT, CDR2 YNNKEL (reference sequence). The ends lost 5 bases at V and 5 bases at J; junction bases unmatched: 8. This CDR3 contains 14 residues. The CDR3 sequence: CASSIGTVVTEAFF. DNA for the CDR3: TGTGCCAGCAGCATCGGGACAGTCGTAACTGAAGCTTTCTTT.

The chain has TRBV6-5 and TRBJ2-5; a weak D match, TRBD2 (7 bases). Germline assignment: CDR1 MNHEY and CDR2 SVGAGI. V was pared by 6 bases and J by 0 bases, with 11 bases between. The CDR3 length is 14 residues. Here the CDR3 DNA reads TGTGCCAGCAGCCCGCGGGGGCACCAAGAGACCCAGTACTTC. Encoded protein: CASSPRGHQETQYF.

V usage is TRBV27 and J usage is TRBJ2-1, with TRBD2 matching 9 bases. V shed 4 bases, J shed 12 bases, and the junction held 7 bases outside the gene matches. From germline, CDR1 is MNHEY and CDR2 SMNVEV (reference sequence). The CDR3 is 13 residues long. CDR3 protein: CASSSVAGVGQFF. DNA of the CDR3: TGTGCCAGCAGTTCGGTAGCGGGAGTAGGGCAGTTCTTC.

V is TRBV18 and J is TRBJ2-3; 12 nucleotides agree with TRBD2. From germline, CDR1 is KGHSH and CDR2 LQKENI. This CDR3 has 19 residues. V shed 4 bases, J shed 0 bases, and the junction held 11 bases outside the gene matches. CDR3 DNA sequence: TGTGCCAGCTCACGATGGACTAGCGGGATACTATTTAGCACAGATACGCAGTATTTT. Amino acid sequence: CASSRWTSGILFSTDTQYF.

The chain combines TRBV7-2 with TRBJ2-3, with TRBD1 matching over 9 bases. The CDR3 is 12 residues long. The J segment lost 13 bases and the V segment lost 6 bases, leaving 8 bases of the junction unmatched. Germline CDR1 and CDR2: SGHTA and FQGNSA. The CDR3 spells CASRQDRGPEYF. The CDR3 DNA follows: TGTGCCAGCAGACAGGACAGGGGCCCGGAGTATTTT.

This chain joins TRBV29-1 and TRBJ1-1, with 8 bases that match TRBD1. The CDR3 spans 13 residues. The V gene end was trimmed by 7 bases and the J gene end by 1 base; junction bases not matched to a gene: 5. CDR1 is SQVTM and CDR2 is ANQGSEA in the germline V gene. The CDR3 sequence: CSGGTGGNTEAFF. In DNA form, the CDR3 reads TGCAGCGGGGGTACAGGGGGGAACACTGAAGCTTTCTTT. Drawing the rest from reference TRBV29-1 and TRBJ1-1, the complete variable domain is SAVISQKPSRDICQRGTSLTIQCQVDSQVTMMFWYRQQPGQSLTLIATANQGSEATYESGFVIDKFPISRPNLTFSTLTVSNMSPEDSSIYLCSGGTGGNTEAFFGQGTRLTVV.

The gene calls are TRBV7-8 and TRBJ1-3; perhaps TRBD1 as D (6 bases). From germline, CDR1 is SGHVS and CDR2 FQNEAQ. This CDR3 has 15 residues. The V gene lost 4 bases and the J gene lost 4 bases, with 14 bases spanning the gap. The CDR3 spells CASSYGTFSGNTIYF. The CDR3 coding sequence is TGTGCCAGCAGCTATGGGACATTCTCGGGAAACACCATATATTTT. The full variable domain, its missing parts supplied by reference TRBV7-8 and TRBJ1-3, is GAGVSQSPRYKVAKRGQDVALRCDPISGHVSLFWYQQALGQGPEFLTYFQNEAQLDKSGLPSDRFFAERPEGSVSTLKIQRTQQEDSAVYLCASSYGTFSGNTIYFGEGSWLTVV.

This chain uses TRBV11-2 with TRBJ1-1; no definite D call. The V gene's germline CDR1 is SGHAT and CDR2 FQNNGV. The CDR3 loop spans 13 amino acids. The germline V and J ends were trimmed by 3 bases and 1 base, with 6 bases remaining between them. Here the CDR3 reads CASSFGENTEAFF. In DNA form, the CDR3 reads TGTGCCAGCAGCTTCGGAGAGAACACTGAAGCTTTCTTT.

The V and J genes are TRBV6-6 and TRBJ1-2, with D uncertain. The length of the CDR3 is 13 residues. The V end was cut by 0 bases, the J end by 9 bases, with 11 bases between. Looked up from germline, CDR1 is MNHNY and CDR2 is SVGAGI (reference sequence). CDR3 nucleotide sequence: TGTGCCAGCAGTTACTCACCCGAGGGTAGCTACACCTTC. Its translation: CASSYSPEGSYTF.